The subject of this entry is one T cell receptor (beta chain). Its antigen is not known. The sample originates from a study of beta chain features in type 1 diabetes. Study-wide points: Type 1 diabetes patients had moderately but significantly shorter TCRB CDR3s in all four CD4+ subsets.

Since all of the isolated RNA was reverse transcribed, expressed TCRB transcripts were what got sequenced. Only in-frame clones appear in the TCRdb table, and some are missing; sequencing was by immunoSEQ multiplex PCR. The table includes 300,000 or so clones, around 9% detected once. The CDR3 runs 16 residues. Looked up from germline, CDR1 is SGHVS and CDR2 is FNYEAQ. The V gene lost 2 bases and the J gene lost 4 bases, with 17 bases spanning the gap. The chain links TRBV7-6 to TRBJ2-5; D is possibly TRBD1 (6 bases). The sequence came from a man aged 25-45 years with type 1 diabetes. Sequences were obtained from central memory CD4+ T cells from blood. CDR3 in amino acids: CASSLLAQGEGETQYF. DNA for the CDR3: TGTGCCAGCAGCTTATTGGCACAGGGAGAGGGAGAGACCCAGTACTTC.